This TCR beta chain came from a study of fetal regulatory T cell absence and autoimmunity. Overall study results and limits: Antigen-driven pancreatic autoimmunity before birth in IPEX was inferred from oligoclonal enrichment. Some top pancreas TCR clones were over 80-fold enriched versus cord blood.

Some clones are missing from TCRdb's copy, which holds only in-frame ones; the method was immunoSEQ multiplex PCR. Here the sample spans some 50,000 clones, about four fifths being singletons. Details on this clone: Antigen specificity is unknown.

Per the germline V gene, CDR1 is MNHNS and CDR2 is SASEGT. The CDR3 runs 12 residues. V was pared by 6 bases and J by 0 bases, with 4 bases between. This clonotype was sampled from a newborn boy with IPEX syndrome. V usage is TRBV6-1 and J usage is TRBJ2-3; D remains unclear. The specimen sequenced was cord blood. The DNA for the CDR3 is TGTGCCAGCAGGGACAGCACAGATACGCAGTATTTT. The encoded protein is CASRDSTDTQYF.